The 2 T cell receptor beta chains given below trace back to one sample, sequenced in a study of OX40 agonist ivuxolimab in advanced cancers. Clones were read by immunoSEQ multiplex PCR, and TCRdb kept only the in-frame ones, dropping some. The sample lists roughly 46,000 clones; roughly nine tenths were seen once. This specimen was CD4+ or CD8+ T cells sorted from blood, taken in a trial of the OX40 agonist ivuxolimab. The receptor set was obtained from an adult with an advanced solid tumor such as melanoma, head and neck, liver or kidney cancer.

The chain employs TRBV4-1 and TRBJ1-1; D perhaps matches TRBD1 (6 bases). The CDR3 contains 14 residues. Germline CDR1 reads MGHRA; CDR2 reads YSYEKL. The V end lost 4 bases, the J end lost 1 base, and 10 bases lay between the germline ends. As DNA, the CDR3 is TGCGCCAGCAGCCCAGGGGACGCGAACACTGAAGCTTTCTTT. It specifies CASSPGDANTEAFF.

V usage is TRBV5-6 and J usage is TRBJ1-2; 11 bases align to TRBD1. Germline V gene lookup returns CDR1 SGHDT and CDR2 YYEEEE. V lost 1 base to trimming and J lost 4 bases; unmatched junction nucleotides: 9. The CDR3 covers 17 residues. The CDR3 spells CASSLFQRGQGGYGYTF. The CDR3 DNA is TGTGCCAGCAGCTTGTTCCAAAGGGGACAGGGGGGCTATGGCTACACCTTC.